These 14 T cell receptor beta chains originate from one sample sequenced in a study of shared clonotypes between healthy human individuals. Positively selected for CCR7, the CD45RO-negative cells used as naive CD8 cells excluded terminally differentiated effector memory CD45RA+ cells. Produced via immunoSEQ multiplex PCR; TCRdb's table is partial and in-frame only. The table has around 2,000,000 clones, about 94% seen once; the top ten hold 1.2%. Sequencing was carried out using naive CD8+ T cells sorted from blood. All receptors derive from a man between 18 and 29 years old in good health.

This clone came up once. The rearrangement links TRBV7-8 to TRBJ2-5; 11 positions match TRBD1. V trimming: 2 bases; J trimming: 4 bases; junction bases outside the gene matches: 12. The CDR3 runs 18 residues. The V gene's germline CDR1 is SGHVS and CDR2 FQNEAQ. In DNA, the CDR3 is TGTGCCAGCAGCTTACCGCGAACCGGGACAGGGGGTGGAGAGACCCAGTACTTC. As protein: CASSLPRTGTGGGETQYF.

This chain links TRBV2 with TRBJ1-1; TRBD1 might be the D (6 bases). In germline, CDR1 is SNHLY, CDR2 FYNNEI. The V end lost 5 bases, the J end lost 1 base, and 17 bases lay between the germline ends. CDR3 length: 16 residues. Here the CDR3 reads CASSPTGFGWNTEAFF. The CDR3 DNA follows: TGTGCCAGCAGTCCTACAGGGTTTGGATGGAACACTGAAGCTTTCTTT. The entire variable domain, with the rest obtained from reference TRBV2 and TRBJ1-1, is as follows: EPEVTQTPSHQVTQMGQEVILRCVPISNHLYFYWYRQILGQKVEFLVSFYNNEISEKSEIFDDQFSVERPDGSNFTLKIRSTKLEDSAMYFCASSPTGFGWNTEAFFGQGTRLTVV.

V gene TRBV25-1 combines with J gene TRBJ2-1; D gene ambiguous. Germline V gives CDR1 MGHDK, CDR2 SYGVNS. V was clipped by 0 bases and J by 6 bases, with 6 bases between them. This CDR3 region has 13 residues. In nucleotides, the CDR3 is TGTGCCAGCAGTGAATATGAAATCAATGAGCAGTTCTTC. Its protein product is CASSEYEINEQFF.

This sequence joins TRBV13 and TRBJ2-1, with 11 bases fitting TRBD2. The germline CDR1 and CDR2 sequences are PRHDT and FYEKMQ (reference sequence). The CDR3 contains 15 residues. J was trimmed by 7 bases and V by 4 bases; bases with no gene match: 6. The CDR3 region is CASSSRLAGFNEQFF. Here the CDR3 DNA reads TGTGCCAGCAGCTCCAGACTAGCGGGATTTAATGAGCAGTTCTTC.

This clone was seen only once. This chain joins TRBV28 and TRBJ2-5; D is unresolved. This CDR3 is 13 amino acids long. CDR1 MDHEN and CDR2 SYDVKM come from the germline V gene. V lost 5 bases, J lost 2 bases, and 9 bases lay in between. CDR3 in amino acids: CASSERWQETQYF. The CDR3 bases are TGTGCCAGCAGTGAGAGGTGGCAAGAGACCCAGTACTTC.

This clone has only one observation. The rearrangement uses TRBV6-6 and TRBJ1-2; 9 bases map to TRBD1. The V segment lost 2 bases and the J segment 3 bases; nucleotides outside the gene matches: 7. Germline loops: CDR1 MNHNY, CDR2 SVGAGI (reference sequence). This CDR3 is 16 amino acids long. The CDR3 sequence is CASSYDRGKGYYGYTF. CDR3 sequence (DNA): TGTGCCAGCAGTTACGACAGGGGGAAGGGGTACTATGGCTACACCTTC.

This chain joins TRBV4-1 and TRBJ1-5; no firm D call. Trimming left V 0 bases short and J 5 bases short, with 8 bases between. CDR1 MGHRA and CDR2 YSYEKL come from the germline V gene. The CDR3 runs to 14 residues. The CDR3 nucleotides are TGCGCCAGCAGCCAAGATCATCGATATCAGCCCCAGCATTTT. It translates to CASSQDHRYQPQHF.

The chain is built from TRBV4-1 and TRBJ1-2; TRBD1 agrees at 7 bases. The ends lost 2 bases at V and 4 bases at J; junction bases unmatched: 7. The CDR3 sequence is 15 residues long. CDR1 MGHRA and CDR2 YSYEKL come from the germline V gene. CDR3 coding DNA: TGCGCCAGCAGCCAAACACAGGGGTCGGTCTATGGCTACACCTTC. Amino acid sequence: CASSQTQGSVYGYTF.

The J gene is TRBJ2-1, the V gene TRBV6-5; the match to TRBD2 covers 8 bases. CDR1 and CDR2 (germline): MNHEY, SVGAGI. V dropped 0 bases and J dropped 9; count of bases not matched to a gene: 10. The CDR3 is made up of 16 amino acids. Written as DNA, the CDR3 is TGTGCCAGCAGTTACTCTTCCGAAGCGGGAGTCGGTGAGCAGTTCTTC. This translates into CASSYSSEAGVGEQFF.

The CDR3 sequence is CASSAPWGESYEQYF. CDR3 DNA sequence: TGTGCCAGCAGCGCACCCTGGGGAGAGAGCTACGAGCAGTACTTC. The chain has TRBV11-2 and TRBJ2-7; tentatively, D is TRBD2 (5 bases). The V end was cut by 5 bases, the J end by 3 bases, with 17 bases between. This CDR3 is built from 15 residues. CDR1 SGHAT and CDR2 FQNNGV come from the germline V gene.

This clone was counted once. This rearrangement joins TRBV7-9 to TRBJ2-3; perhaps TRBD2 as D (5 bases). This CDR3 contains 16 residues. Trimming shortened V by 5 bases and J by 6 bases, and 21 bases separated the two germline ends. CDR1 is SEHNR and CDR2 is FQNEAQ in the germline V gene (reference sequence). Here the CDR3 reads CASSHLLEIFADTQYF. CDR3 nucleotide sequence: TGTGCCAGCAGCCACCTACTAGAAATCTTCGCGGATACGCAGTATTTT. Drawing the rest from reference TRBV7-9 and TRBJ2-3, the complete variable domain is DTGVSQNPRHKITKRGQNVTFRCDPISEHNRLYWYRQTLGQGPEFLTYFQNEAQLEKSRLLSDRFSAERPKGSFSTLEIQRTEQGDSAMYLCASSHLLEIFADTQYFGPGTRLTVL.

This clone has just one count. This sample includes further DNA sequences coding for the same CDR3. The V and J genes are TRBV5-4 and TRBJ1-1; weak D call: TRBD1 (5 bases). Looked up from germline, CDR1 is SGHNT and CDR2 is YYREEE (reference sequence). The ends were cut back, 2 bases at V and 5 bases at J, with 7 bases in the middle. The CDR3 spans 12 residues. Written as DNA, the CDR3 is TGTGCCAGCAGCTTTGGGGGAACTGAAGCTTTCTTT. Its translation: CASSFGGTEAFF.

Worth noting for this clone: Other DNA sequences within the sample encode an identical CDR3. The gene calls are TRBV5-4 and TRBJ2-5; D gene ambiguous. CDR3 length: 12 residues. V was cut by 0 bases and J by 5 bases, with 5 bases left in between. Germline CDR1 and CDR2: SGHNT and YYREEE (reference sequence). The CDR3: CASSLGLETQYF. CDR3 nucleotides: TGTGCCAGCAGCTTGGGGTTGGAGACCCAGTACTTC.

Note on this clone: In the same sample, other DNA sequences code for this CDR3. V usage is TRBV18 and J usage is TRBJ2-7; 7 bases map to TRBD2. CDR1 is KGHSH and CDR2 is LQKENI in the germline V gene. The CDR3 covers 14 residues. Germline trimming cut 0 bases from V and 2 bases from J; bases unmatched to any gene: 1. The CDR3 loop reads CASSPPGGTYEQYF. CDR3 DNA: TGTGCCAGCTCACCACCGGGAGGGACCTACGAGCAGTACTTC.